The 26 T cell receptor beta chains reported below all come from one sample, sequenced in a study of control samples from healthy donors and cancer patients. Assay: immunoSEQ multiplex PCR; the TCRdb copy retains only in-frame clones and omits some. This sample yields around 170,000 clones, of which 90% are seen a single time; about 1.4% belongs to the top ten. Sequencing was carried out using blood. The receptors derive from a woman between 45 and 60 years old in good health.

In nucleotides, the CDR3 is TGTGCCAGCAGTTTAGGGAGGACAGGGTTGGGATCAGCTGAAGCTTTCTTT. The encoded protein is CASSLGRTGLGSAEAFF. This sequence joins TRBV27 and TRBJ1-1; 8 nucleotides match TRBD1. V gave up 2 bases and J gave up 6 bases; unmatched junction bases: 14. Germline lookup yields CDR1 MNHEY and CDR2 SMNVEV (reference sequence). CDR3 size: 17 residues.

V is TRBV10-3 and J is TRBJ2-2; D tentatively reads TRBD1 or TRBD2 (7 bases each). This CDR3 comprises 16 residues. V was trimmed by 4 bases and J by 1 base, leaving 13 bases between them. CDR1 and CDR2 from the germline V gene are ENHRY and SYGVKD. CDR3 nucleotide sequence: TGTGCCATCAGTGGGGGGGGACAGCTGAACACCGGGGAGCTGTTTTTT. Translating gives CAISGGGQLNTGELFF.

This rearrangement joins TRBV5-5 to TRBJ1-3; perhaps TRBD1 as D (5 bases). V was shortened by 4 bases and J by 0 bases, with 17 bases between the two germline ends. The germline CDR1 and CDR2 sequences are SGHKS and YYEKEE (reference sequence). This CDR3 has 17 residues. The DNA for the CDR3 is TGTGCCAGCAGCACCCAGACAGTGGTCAACTCTGGAAACACCATATATTTT. Protein product: CASSTQTVVNSGNTIYF.

The genes are TRBV7-2 and TRBJ2-5, with 9 bases that match TRBD2. After removal of 8 bases from V and 5 bases from J, the junction contained 12 bases not matched to a gene. The CDR3 runs to 15 residues. Germline V gene data show CDR1 as SGHTA and CDR2 as FQGNSA. The CDR3 region is CASDASGTPRETQYF. Written as DNA, the CDR3 is TGTGCCAGCGATGCTAGCGGGACCCCGCGGGAGACCCAGTACTTC.

The chain has TRBV7-2 and TRBJ2-3; unclear D gene. V lost 4 bases, J lost 2 bases, and 10 bases lay in between. CDR3 length equals 14 residues. Germline values: CDR1 SGHTA, CDR2 FQGNSA. The CDR3 loop is CASSYNGFTDTQYF. The CDR3 DNA reads TGTGCCAGCAGCTATAATGGCTTCACAGATACGCAGTATTTT.

The rearrangement links TRBV30 to TRBJ2-3; D is unresolved. The CDR3 extends over 12 amino acids. Trimming took off 3 bases at V and 3 bases at J, with 7 bases between the two ends. The germline V gene has CDR1 GTSNPN and CDR2 SVGIG (reference sequence). CDR3 nucleotide sequence: TGTGCCTGGAGAAAGTTTACAGATACGCAGTATTTT. Encoded protein: CAWRKFTDTQYF.

This clone has only one observation. The rearrangement joins TRBV6-5 to TRBJ2-1; 7 nucleotides match TRBD2. Trimming took 2 bases from V and 3 from J; bases not matched to a gene: 4. CDR3 length: 15 residues. CDR1 is MNHEY, CDR2 SVGAGI, per germline. CDR3 coding DNA: TGTGCCAGCAGTTACGGGGCGGGGGACTACAATGAGCAGTTCTTC. Protein sequence: CASSYGAGDYNEQFF.

The chain joins TRBV13 to TRBJ1-3, with D unresolved. V lost 0 bases to trimming and J lost 8 bases, with 5 bases between them. The germline V gene has CDR1 PRHDT and CDR2 FYEKMQ (reference sequence). This CDR3 region has 12 residues. CDR3 in amino acids: CASSLGRDTIYF. CDR3 DNA sequence: TGTGCCAGCAGCTTAGGCCGGGACACCATATATTTT.

The chain has TRBV7-9 and TRBJ1-1; D is uncertain. There are 16 residues in the CDR3. V was trimmed by 5 bases and J by 0 bases, leaving 16 bases between them. CDR1 SEHNR and CDR2 FQNEAQ come from the germline V gene (reference sequence). CDR3 sequence (DNA): TGTGCCAGCAGCCCCGCCGGGGTGAGCATGAACACTGAAGCTTTCTTT. Amino acids: CASSPAGVSMNTEAFF.

The rearrangement links TRBV5-1 to TRBJ1-5; D call uncertain. Germline loops: CDR1 SGHRS, CDR2 YFSETQ. This CDR3 is built from 13 residues. With 1 base removed from V and 5 bases from J, the gap between germline ends came to 7 bases. The CDR3 DNA sequence: TGCGCCAGCAGCTTGTGGCTTGATCAGCCCCAGCATTTT. Its protein product is CASSLWLDQPQHF. The full variable domain, with the rest looked up from reference TRBV5-1 and TRBJ1-5, is KAGVTQTPRYLIKTRGQQVTLSCSPISGHRSVSWYQQTPGQGLQFLFEYFSETQRNKGNFPGRFSGRQFSNSRSEMNVSTLELGDSALYLCASSLWLDQPQHFGDGTRLSIL.

This rearrangement joins TRBV15 to TRBJ1-5; weak D call: TRBD1 (6 bases). The CDR3 extends over 18 amino acids. Germline assignment: CDR1 LNHNV and CDR2 YYDKDF (reference sequence). The V and J ends lost 5 bases and 0 bases respectively, with 20 bases between them. CDR3 loop: CATSRRGEGSYSNQPQHF. CDR3 bases: TGTGCCACCAGCCGGAGGGGGGAGGGCTCATATAGCAATCAGCCCCAGCATTTT.

The chain has TRBV7-9 and TRBJ2-3; D ambiguous. The CDR3 extends over 18 amino acids. The V gene's germline CDR1 is SEHNR and CDR2 FQNEAQ (reference sequence). V was trimmed by 1 base and J by 0 bases, leaving 17 bases between them. As DNA, the CDR3 is TGTGCCAGCAGCTTAGGGCCCGTAGGAACACTGAGCACAGATACGCAGTATTTT. This translates into CASSLGPVGTLSTDTQYF. The variable domain in full, completed from reference TRBV7-9 and TRBJ2-3, reads DTGVSQNPRHKITKRGQNVTFRCDPISEHNRLYWYRQTLGQGPEFLTYFQNEAQLEKSRLLSDRFSAERPKGSFSTLEIQRTEQGDSAMYLCASSLGPVGTLSTDTQYFGPGTRLTVL.

The chain has TRBV5-1 and TRBJ1-2; no clear D. Trimming pared 7 bases from V and 3 bases from J, leaving 10 bases between. The CDR3 consists of 12 residues. CDR1 SGHRS and CDR2 YFSETQ come from the germline V gene. The CDR3 DNA is TGCGCCAGCGGCCACATAGACTATGGCTACACCTTC. Translated: CASGHIDYGYTF.

The chain employs TRBV9 and TRBJ2-7; D call uncertain. The germline V gene has CDR1 SGDLS and CDR2 YYNGEE. The CDR3 has 14 amino acids. The V and J ends lost 6 bases and 7 bases respectively, with 20 bases between them. DNA for the CDR3: TGTGCCAGCACCGGGCGGACCATAACCGGGGAGCAGTACTTC. Translated: CASTGRTITGEQYF.

This clone was recorded only once. This chain connects TRBV6-5 to TRBJ2-1; D is possibly TRBD1 (6 bases). The germline CDR1 and CDR2 sequences are MNHEY and SVGAGI. This CDR3 has 14 amino acids. V lost 6 bases and J lost 4, with 13 bases in between. CDR3 region: CASSRDTKYNEQFF. The CDR3 DNA sequence: TGTGCCAGCAGCCGGGACACTAAATACAATGAGCAGTTCTTC.

The genes are TRBV18 and TRBJ2-2; 10 bases line up with TRBD1. This CDR3 is 15 amino acids long. Germline CDR1 KGHSH, CDR2 LQKENI. V lost 3 bases and J lost 3; bases outside the gene matches: 1. The CDR3 loop is CASSPGQGYTGELFF. The CDR3 DNA reads TGTGCCAGCTCACCGGGACAGGGGTACACCGGGGAGCTGTTTTTT. The whole variable domain, filled in from reference TRBV18 and TRBJ2-2, reads NAGVMQNPRHLVRRRGQEARLRCSPMKGHSHVYWYRQLPEEGLKFMVYLQKENIIDESGMPKERFSAEFPKEGPSILRIQQVVRGDSAAYFCASSPGQGYTGELFFGEGSRLTVL.

The chain recombines TRBV19 with TRBJ1-5, with TRBD1 matching over 12 bases. Germline CDR1 and CDR2: LNHDA and SQIVND (reference sequence). V lost 5 bases, J lost 3 bases, and 14 bases stayed unmatched. The CDR3 is made up of 19 amino acids. The CDR3 DNA is TGTGCCAGTAGTGTCCCGGGACAGGGGGCGCAAGGGGTCAATCAGCCCCAGCATTTT. Amino acid sequence: CASSVPGQGAQGVNQPQHF.

Note on this clone: The same CDR3 arises from other DNA sequences in this sample as well. V gene TRBV18 combines with J gene TRBJ2-7; D may match TRBD1 or TRBD2 (5 bases each). Germline values: CDR1 KGHSH, CDR2 LQKENI. The CDR3 spans 11 residues. V gave up 3 bases and J gave up 7 bases, with 7 bases separating them. The CDR3 sequence: CASSPEGEQYF. The CDR3 nucleotides read TGTGCCAGCTCACCCGAGGGGGAGCAGTACTTC.

V usage is TRBV2 and J usage is TRBJ2-7; D is ambiguous. Germline CDR1 and CDR2: SNHLY and FYNNEI. The CDR3 runs to 11 residues. V lost 5 bases to trimming and J lost 1 base, with 3 bases between them. The CDR3 loop reads CASSFSYEQYF. Here the CDR3 DNA reads TGTGCCAGCAGTTTTTCCTACGAGCAGTACTTC.

The chain links TRBV5-1 to TRBJ2-3, with no clear D. CDR1 is SGHRS and CDR2 is YFSETQ in the germline V gene. CDR3 length: 12 residues. The V end lost 1 base, the J end lost 7 bases, and 7 bases lay between the germline ends. The CDR3 nucleotides are TGCGCCAGCAGCTTGCTAGAGAATACGCAGTATTTT. Its protein is CASSLLENTQYF.

V usage is TRBV6-4 and J usage is TRBJ1-1; 9 bases match TRBD1. The germline gives CDR1 MRHNA, CDR2 SNTAGT. The CDR3 is made up of 15 amino acids. V gave up 5 bases and J gave up 1 base; unmatched junction bases: 5. Here the CDR3 DNA reads TGTGCCAGCAGTATCGGGACAGGGACGAACACTGAAGCTTTCTTT. Its protein is CASSIGTGTNTEAFF.

The chain is built from TRBV7-2 and TRBJ1-2, with 7 positions matching TRBD1. V shed 3 bases, J shed 6 bases, and the junction held 4 bases outside the gene matches. The CDR3 is made up of 13 amino acids. In germline, CDR1 is SGHTA, CDR2 FQGNSA. The CDR3 is CASSLRQGHGYTF. The CDR3 bases are TGTGCCAGCAGCTTGAGACAGGGCCATGGCTACACCTTC.

This clone showed up just once. The J gene is TRBJ2-2, the V gene TRBV3-1 (or the pseudogene TRBV3-2); D might be TRBD2 (6 bases). CDR1 is LGHDT and CDR2 is YNNKEL in the germline V gene (reference sequence). Trimming took 0 bases from V and 6 from J, leaving 14 bases between them. This CDR3 spans 16 amino acids. The CDR3 here is CASSQDGGTRAGELFF. CDR3 bases: TGTGCCAGCAGCCAAGATGGGGGGACCAGGGCCGGGGAGCTGTTTTTT.

The chain couples TRBV3-1 (or the pseudogene TRBV3-2) to TRBJ1-1; the match to TRBD1 covers 7 bases. Losses at the gene ends were 0 bases for V and 6 bases for J; bases not matched to a gene: 10. CDR3 length: 16 residues. Per germline, CDR1 LGHDT and CDR2 YNNKEL (reference sequence). The CDR3 loop is CASSQEARTGLPEAFF. In DNA form, the CDR3 reads TGTGCCAGCAGCCAAGAAGCCAGGACAGGACTTCCTGAAGCTTTCTTT.

The chain joins TRBV9 to TRBJ2-7; no clear D gene. From germline, CDR1 is SGDLS and CDR2 YYNGEE. This CDR3 spans 13 amino acids. The ends were cut back, 0 bases at V and 3 bases at J, with 7 bases in the middle. In nucleotides, the CDR3 is TGTGCCAGCAGCGTAGCACAGAACTACGAGCAGTACTTC. This sequence encodes CASSVAQNYEQYF.

The rearrangement links TRBV28 to TRBJ2-7, with TRBD1 identical over 9 bases. The trim removed 3 bases at V and 1 base at J, leaving 13 bases unmatched. Germline V gene lookup returns CDR1 MDHEN and CDR2 SYDVKM. This CDR3 comprises 18 residues. The CDR3, as DNA: TGTGCCAGCAGTTTCCCCCTCCGGACAGGGGTTTTGTCCTACGAGCAGTACTTC. Its protein product is CASSFPLRTGVLSYEQYF.